The sequence of this T cell receptor beta chain was determined in a study of blood T cell repertoires in COVID-19. For the study at large: COVID-19 samples from acute and convalescent phases originated in the United States, Italy and Spain. T cells, B-cell-depleted T cells, or PBMCs supplied cDNA or gDNA.

Per the original data handling: How many nucleated cells were present was estimated from reference gene primer amplification. Repertoires were generated with immunoSEQ multiplex PCR, while TCRdb's copy carries only in-frame clones and drops some. The V and J calls and clone size were taken over from that table, and D and trimming were inferred from the DNA. The sample has approximately 47,000 clones, about 84% seen once. V was shortened by 6 bases and J by 7 bases, with 18 bases between the two germline ends. Germline CDR1 is MNHNS and CDR2 is SASEGT. CDR3 length: 14 residues. The clonotype comes from a woman in her sixties with acute or convalescent COVID-19. J is TRBJ1-1 and V is TRBV6-1, with D perhaps matching TRBD1 (6 bases). Sequencing input: peripheral blood. The CDR3 DNA reads TGTGCCAGCAGGCCCCGGACAGCGGTCTATGAAGCTTTCTTT. Translating gives CASRPRTAVYEAFF.